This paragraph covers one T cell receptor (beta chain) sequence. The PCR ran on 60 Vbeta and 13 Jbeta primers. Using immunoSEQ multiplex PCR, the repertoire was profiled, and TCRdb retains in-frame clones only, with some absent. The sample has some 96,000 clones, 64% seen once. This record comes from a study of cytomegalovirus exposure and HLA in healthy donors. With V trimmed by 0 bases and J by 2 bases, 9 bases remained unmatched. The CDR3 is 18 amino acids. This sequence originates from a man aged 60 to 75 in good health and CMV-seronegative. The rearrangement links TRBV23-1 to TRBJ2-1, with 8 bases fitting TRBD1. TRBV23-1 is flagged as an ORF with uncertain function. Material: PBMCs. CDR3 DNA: TGCGCCAGCAGTCAATCAAGAGGCCGGGACAGGACCTACAATGAGCAGTTCTTC. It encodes CASSQSRGRDRTYNEQFF.